These 25 T cell receptor beta chains were sequenced from one sample in a study of identifying expanded T cells in peripheral blood (dated by TCRdb to about 2019). The receptor library was made with the immunoSEQ multiplex PCR assay. Entries here come from immuneACCESS through TCRdb and include only in-frame sequences with V and J called. Some clones fail to appear in such tables; in the studies checked, an unresolved V gene covers under half of the shortfall, and the cause of the remainder is unknown. The sample includes about 110,000 clones, with approximately 90% observed a single time. The ten largest clones add up to roughly 17% of the sample. The sample consisted of blood. The receptor source for this set is a person aged 18 to 75 in good health.

The chain recombines TRBV10-3 with TRBJ2-1; TRBD1 is a possible D gene (6 bases). CDR1 is ENHRY and CDR2 is SYGVKD in the germline V gene. V was shortened by 5 bases and J by 0 bases, with 11 bases between the two germline ends. The CDR3 runs to 15 residues. DNA of the CDR3: TGTGCCATCAGTTACAGGGCCAGCTCCTACAATGAGCAGTTCTTC. The encoded protein is CAISYRASSYNEQFF.

The chain couples TRBV5-6 to TRBJ2-7, with TRBD2 matching over 7 bases. Per germline, CDR1 SGHDT and CDR2 YYEEEE. V lost 0 bases, J lost 2 bases, and 8 bases stayed unmatched. The CDR3 is 16 residues long. In DNA form, the CDR3 reads TGTGCCAGCAGCTTGGCCGCGGGAGCTTTCCCCTACGAGCAGTACTTC. Protein sequence: CASSLAAGAFPYEQYF.

The rearrangement joins TRBV5-1 to TRBJ2-3, with TRBD2 matching 10 bases. Germline assignment: CDR1 SGHRS and CDR2 YFSETQ. V was clipped by 4 bases and J by 1 base; unmatched bases: 3. This CDR3 is 15 amino acids long. In nucleotides, the CDR3 is TGCGCCAGCAGCGGCGGACTAGCGGGCACAGATACGCAGTATTTT. Its protein product is CASSGGLAGTDTQYF.

The gene calls are TRBV7-8 and TRBJ1-4; D is unresolved. Germline CDR1 and CDR2: SGHVS and FQNEAQ. This CDR3 spans 16 amino acids. V shed 0 bases and J shed 0 bases, with 8 bases lying between them. The CDR3 sequence is CASSLAIRATNEKLFF. CDR3 in DNA: TGTGCCAGCAGCTTAGCCATTCGAGCAACTAATGAAAAACTGTTTTTT.

The chain carries TRBV4-2 and TRBJ2-7; D is perhaps TRBD2 (5 bases). V was cut by 0 bases and J by 0 bases, with 6 bases left in between. CDR1 LGHNA and CDR2 YNFKEQ come from the germline V gene. This CDR3 has 14 residues. CDR3 sequence: CASSQDTSSYEQYF. As DNA, the CDR3 is TGTGCCAGCAGCCAAGATACTAGCTCCTACGAGCAGTACTTC.

This clone was observed a few times. The V and J genes are TRBV5-5 and TRBJ1-1; D is unresolved. This CDR3 contains 13 residues. Between the trimmed V and J ends, which lost 1 base and 6 bases, there was a span of 10 bases. Germline V gene lookup returns CDR1 SGHKS and CDR2 YYEKEE (reference sequence). The CDR3 region is CASSLIRSAEAFF. In nucleotides, the CDR3 is TGTGCCAGCAGCTTGATAAGGTCAGCTGAAGCTTTCTTT.

The chain is built from TRBV27 and TRBJ1-6, with 7 bases aligning to TRBD1. V gave up 5 bases and J gave up 8 bases; unmatched junction bases: 6. This CDR3 region has 14 residues. Germline CDR1 and CDR2: MNHEY and SMNVEV (reference sequence). The CDR3 nucleotides are TGTGCCAGCAGTGGGGACAGCGGATATTCACCCCTCCACTTT. As protein: CASSGDSGYSPLHF.

The J gene is TRBJ2-7, the V gene TRBV6-6; D gene uncertain. This CDR3 is built from 12 residues. CDR1 is MNHNY, CDR2 SVGAGI, per germline (reference sequence). V dropped 0 bases and J dropped 8 bases, with 8 bases sitting between them. The CDR3 region has the DNA TGTGCCAGCAGTTACTCGAGGACCAAGCAGTACTTC. This gives the protein CASSYSRTKQYF.

The rearrangement uses TRBV28 and TRBJ1-2; D gene unclear. V dropped 2 bases and J dropped 6 bases, with 13 bases sitting between them. This CDR3 contains 14 residues. Germline V gene lookup returns CDR1 MDHEN and CDR2 SYDVKM. This chain's CDR3 is CASSLTDLTDGYTF. Here the CDR3 DNA reads TGTGCCAGCAGTTTAACTGACTTAACGGATGGCTACACCTTC.

The chain couples TRBV6-5 to TRBJ2-7; 7 positions agree with TRBD1. Per the germline V gene, CDR1 is MNHEY and CDR2 is SVGAGI. This CDR3 is 12 amino acids long. The ends lost 4 bases at V and 6 bases at J; junction bases unmatched: 3. CDR3 residues: CASSLDRSEQYF. CDR3 in DNA: TGTGCCAGCAGTTTGGACAGGAGCGAGCAGTACTTC.

The chain joins TRBV5-5 to TRBJ2-1, with D tentatively TRBD2 (6 bases). The CDR3 is 15 amino acids. Germline-derived CDR1 and CDR2 are SGHKS and YYEKEE (reference sequence). The V end was cut by 4 bases, the J end by 8 bases, with 19 bases between. The CDR3 is CASSPPGVSRDEQFF. The CDR3 DNA sequence: TGTGCCAGCAGCCCCCCGGGGGTTAGTCGTGATGAGCAGTTCTTC.

The V and J genes are TRBV19 and TRBJ2-5; the D call may be TRBD1 or TRBD2 (5 bases each). Germline CDR1 reads LNHDA; CDR2 reads SQIVND (reference sequence). The CDR3 extends over 19 amino acids. The V gene lost 7 bases and the J gene lost 2 bases, with 29 bases spanning the gap. The CDR3 is CASTPRGGIGLWKQETQYF. CDR3 DNA: TGTGCCAGTACCCCCCGTGGGGGTATCGGCTTGTGGAAGCAAGAGACCCAGTACTTC. The variable domain in full, with the rest retrieved from reference TRBV19 and TRBJ2-5, is DGGITQSPKYLFRKEGQNVTLSCEQNLNHDAMYWYRQDPGQGLRLIYYSQIVNDFQKGDIAEGYSVSREKKESFPLTVTSAQKNPTAFYLCASTPRGGIGLWKQETQYFGPGTRLLVL.

V and J are TRBV6-5 and TRBJ2-7, with D unresolved. The V end lost 2 bases, the J end lost 9 bases, and 8 bases lay between the germline ends. The CDR3 has 11 amino acids. CDR1 and CDR2 from the germline V gene are MNHEY and SVGAGI. The CDR3 region is CASSYGSGQYF. In DNA form, the CDR3 reads TGTGCCAGCAGTTACGGCTCGGGGCAGTACTTC.

This chain connects TRBV5-1 to TRBJ2-7, with TRBD1 matching 7 bases. This CDR3 spans 13 amino acids. The ends lost 4 bases at V and 5 bases at J; junction bases unmatched: 6. Germline CDR1 SGHRS, CDR2 YFSETQ. The CDR3 DNA is TGCGCCAGCAGCCCCATAGACAGGGACGAGCAGTACTTC. Translation: CASSPIDRDEQYF. Looking up the rest from reference TRBV5-1 and TRBJ2-7 gives the full variable domain: KAGVTQTPRYLIKTRGQQVTLSCSPISGHRSVSWYQQTPGQGLQFLFEYFSETQRNKGNFPGRFSGRQFSNSRSEMNVSTLELGDSALYLCASSPIDRDEQYFGPGTRLTVT.

A single count supports this clone. CDR3 protein: CASSRFGQGRTDTQYF. CDR3 nucleotide sequence: TGTGCCAGCAGCCGCTTCGGACAGGGACGCACAGATACGCAGTATTTT. The chain has TRBV28 and TRBJ2-3, with TRBD1 identical over 8 bases. Germline CDR1 reads MDHEN; CDR2 reads SYDVKM. Germline trimming cut 6 bases from V and 1 base from J; bases unmatched to any gene: 9. The CDR3 length is 16 residues.

This chain joins TRBV5-4 and TRBJ2-7, with D possibly being TRBD1 (5 bases). Germline CDR1 is SGHNT and CDR2 is YYREEE (reference sequence). Trimming stripped 7 bases from V and 6 bases from J, with 17 bases between. The CDR3 loop spans 13 amino acids. The CDR3 nucleotides read TGTGCCAGCCGCCAGGGCCGATCGGGCGAGCAGTACTTC. Amino acids: CASRQGRSGEQYF.

This chain links TRBV28 with TRBJ1-6, with D possibly matching TRBD1 (5 bases). V dropped 7 bases and J dropped 9 bases, with 22 bases sitting between them. Germline V lookup: CDR1 MDHEN, CDR2 SYDVKM. CDR3 length: 16 amino acids. The CDR3 region has the DNA TGTGCCAGCAAATTGGGGGGAGGTTCGGCAGGTTCACCCCTCCACTTT. The encoded protein is CASKLGGGSAGSPLHF.

The chain uses TRBV6-5 and TRBJ1-4; D unclear. Trimming removed 8 bases from V and 8 bases from J, with 15 bases in between. The germline V gene has CDR1 MNHEY and CDR2 SVGAGI. This CDR3 contains 13 residues. CDR3 sequence reads: CASGERLGEKLFF. The CDR3 DNA reads TGTGCCAGCGGGGAAAGGCTTGGGGAAAAACTGTTTTTT.

The chain couples TRBV6-1 to TRBJ2-7; possibly TRBD1 for D (5 bases). V lost 4 bases and J 0 bases, leaving 10 bases between the germline ends. Germline V gene data show CDR1 as MNHNS and CDR2 as SASEGT. CDR3 length: 14 amino acids. This CDR3 is CASSVSQGSYEQYF. For the CDR3, the DNA is TGTGCCAGCAGTGTCAGTCAGGGCTCCTACGAGCAGTACTTC.

This chain connects TRBV2 to TRBJ1-5; D is possibly TRBD1 (5 bases). Germline CDR1 is SNHLY and CDR2 is FYNNEI. The V end lost 7 bases, the J end lost 4 bases, and 14 bases lay between the germline ends. The CDR3 is 14 amino acids. CDR3 region: CASKARGGNQPQHF. As DNA, the CDR3 is TGTGCCAGCAAAGCACGGGGCGGGAATCAGCCCCAGCATTTT.

CDR3 bases: TGTGCCAGCAGTGAGCAGGGGGCAGGTGATACGCAGTATTTT. It translates to CASSEQGAGDTQYF. This chain joins TRBV2 and TRBJ2-3, with 8 bases identical to TRBD1. Looked up from germline, CDR1 is SNHLY and CDR2 is FYNNEI. V lost 3 bases and J lost 6; bases outside the gene matches: 5. This CDR3 has 14 residues.

The chain combines TRBV7-6 with TRBJ2-2; D possibly uses TRBD1 or TRBD2 (5 bases each). This CDR3 is built from 16 residues. Trimming shortened V by 5 bases and J by 5 bases, and 18 bases separated the two germline ends. Germline V gene lookup returns CDR1 SGHVS and CDR2 FNYEAQ. CDR3 loop: CASSTLQGRWTGELFF. The CDR3 DNA is TGTGCCAGCAGCACCCTTCAGGGACGGTGGACCGGGGAGCTGTTTTTT.

The J gene is TRBJ2-5, the V gene TRBV5-1, with 10 bases aligning to TRBD2. V was clipped by 7 bases and J by 3 bases; unmatched bases: 12. CDR1 and CDR2 (germline): SGHRS, YFSETQ. The CDR3 sequence is 16 residues long. The CDR3 spells CASARGSLAGEETQYF. The CDR3 DNA sequence: TGCGCCAGCGCCAGGGGCTCGCTAGCGGGGGAAGAGACCCAGTACTTC.

This rearrangement joins TRBV9 to TRBJ1-3; D unresolved. The CDR3 has 10 residues. V was trimmed by 3 bases and J by 7 bases, leaving 2 bases between them. Germline values: CDR1 SGDLS, CDR2 YYNGEE. Written as DNA, the CDR3 is TGTGCCAGCAGCGGGAACACCATATATTTT. Encoded protein: CASSGNTIYF.

The chain recombines TRBV5-1 with TRBJ2-7; D may be TRBD1 or TRBD2 (6 bases each). This CDR3 contains 15 residues. Trimming shortened V by 4 bases and J by 4 bases, and 18 bases separated the two germline ends. CDR1 is SGHRS, CDR2 YFSETQ, per germline. The CDR3 loop is CASSPARGGPYEQYF. CDR3 bases: TGCGCCAGCAGCCCGGCTCGTGGGGGGCCATACGAGCAGTACTTC.